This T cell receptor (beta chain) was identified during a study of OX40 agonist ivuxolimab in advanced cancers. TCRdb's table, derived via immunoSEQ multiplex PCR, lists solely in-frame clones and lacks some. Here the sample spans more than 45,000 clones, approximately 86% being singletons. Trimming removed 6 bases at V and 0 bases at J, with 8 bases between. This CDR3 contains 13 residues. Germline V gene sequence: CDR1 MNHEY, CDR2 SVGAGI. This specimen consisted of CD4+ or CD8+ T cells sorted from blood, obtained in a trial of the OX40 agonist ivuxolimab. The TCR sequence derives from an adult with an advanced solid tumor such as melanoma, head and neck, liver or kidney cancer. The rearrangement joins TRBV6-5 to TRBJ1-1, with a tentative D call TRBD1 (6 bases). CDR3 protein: CASSRQVNTEAFF. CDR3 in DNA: TGTGCCAGCAGCCGACAGGTGAACACTGAAGCTTTCTTT.